Listed here is a single TCR beta chain. TCR beta CDR3 sequences were amplified from RNA transcripts. The primer set for the first-round RT-PCR of the TCR CDR3 was HTBI. MiXCR, run by TCRdb on the multiplex PCR reads, gives a single entry per CDR3 protein. The sample has fewer than 700,000 distinct CDR3 sequences; 16% are singletons. The sample comes from a study of T cells in Graves' hyperthyroidism and ophthalmopathy. With V trimmed by 7 bases and J by 4 bases, 6 bases remained unmatched. The germline CDR1 and CDR2 sequences are WSHSY and SAAADI. The CDR3 runs 13 residues. The chain couples TRBV10-2 to TRBJ1-2; TRBD1 aligns across 7 bases. Material for sequencing was blood. The receptor's source is a woman aged 25 to 39 with Graves' hyperthyroidism. The CDR3 spells CASIPGGGYGYTF. The CDR3 nucleotides are TGCGCCAGCATCCCAGGGGGTGGCTATGGCTACACCTTC.